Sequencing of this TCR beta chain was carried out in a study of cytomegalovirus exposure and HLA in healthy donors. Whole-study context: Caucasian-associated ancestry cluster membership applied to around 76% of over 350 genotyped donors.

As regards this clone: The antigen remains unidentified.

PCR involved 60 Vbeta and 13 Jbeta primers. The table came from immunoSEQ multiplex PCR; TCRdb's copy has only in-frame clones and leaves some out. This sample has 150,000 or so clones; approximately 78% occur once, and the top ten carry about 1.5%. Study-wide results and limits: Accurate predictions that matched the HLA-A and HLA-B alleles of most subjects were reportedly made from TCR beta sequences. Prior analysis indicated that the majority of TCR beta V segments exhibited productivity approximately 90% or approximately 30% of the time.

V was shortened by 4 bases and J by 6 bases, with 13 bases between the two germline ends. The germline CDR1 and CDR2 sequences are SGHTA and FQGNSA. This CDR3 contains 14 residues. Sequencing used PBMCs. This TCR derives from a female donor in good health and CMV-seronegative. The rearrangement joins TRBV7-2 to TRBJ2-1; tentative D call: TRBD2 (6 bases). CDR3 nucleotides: TGTGCCAGCAGCTCCCAAACTAGCTCCAATGAGCAGTTCTTC. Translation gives CASSSQTSSNEQFF.